Listed here are 5 T cell receptor beta chains from one sample, sequenced in a study of cytomegalovirus exposure and HLA in healthy donors. The PCR had 60 Vbeta and 13 Jbeta primers. Repertoires were generated with immunoSEQ multiplex PCR, while TCRdb's copy carries only in-frame clones and drops some. The data hold roughly 33,000 clones, with 75% to 85% observed a single time. Sequencing was performed on PBMCs. The receptors were sampled from a male donor in good health and CMV-seronegative.

This clone is medium-sized. The chain is built from TRBV6-4 and TRBJ2-1, with 10 bases identical to TRBD2. With 0 bases clipped from V and 8 bases from J, the junction kept 4 bases outside the gene matches. This CDR3 is built from 15 residues. CDR1 is MRHNA and CDR2 is SNTAGT in the germline V gene. CDR3 amino acids: CASSDSAGGSHEQFF. The CDR3 DNA follows: TGTGCCAGCAGTGACTCAGCGGGAGGGAGCCATGAGCAGTTCTTC.

The chain joins TRBV6-6 to TRBJ1-1; D perhaps matches TRBD1 (6 bases). The CDR3 loop spans 14 amino acids. Between the trimmed V and J ends, which lost 5 bases and 0 bases, there was a span of 10 bases. Looked up from germline, CDR1 is MNHNY and CDR2 is SVGAGI (reference sequence). CDR3 protein: CASSAGQMNTEAFF. CDR3 DNA: TGTGCCAGCAGTGCCGGACAGATGAACACTGAAGCTTTCTTT.

In this sample, this clone turned up a few times. The J gene is TRBJ1-4, the V gene TRBV28; TRBD1 aligns across 10 bases. The V and J ends lost 7 bases and 7 bases, in that order; junction bases with no gene match: 9. This CDR3 has 15 amino acids. The V gene's germline CDR1 is MDHEN and CDR2 SYDVKM. CDR3: CASTADRGLIEKLFF. Written as DNA, the CDR3 is TGTGCCAGCACCGCCGACAGGGGGCTAATTGAAAAACTGTTTTTT. Filled out from reference TRBV28 and TRBJ1-4, the complete variable domain reads DVKVTQSSRYLVKRTGEKVFLECVQDMDHENMFWYRQDPGLGLRLIYFSYDVKMKEKGDIPEGYSVSREKKERFSLILESASTNQTSMYLCASTADRGLIEKLFFGSGTQLSVL.

In the case of this clone: Because it lacks the conserved phenylalanine or tryptophan at the end, this CDR3 is likely a read error. As DNA, the CDR3 is TGTGCCTGGAGTGTAGGGCAGGGGGCCCAGCCCCAGCATGTT. Protein sequence: CAWSVGQGAQPQHV. The J gene is TRBJ1-5, the V gene TRBV30, with TRBD1 matching over 8 bases. V was pared by 0 bases and J by 7 bases, with 5 bases of the junction left unmatched. This CDR3 is 14 amino acids long. Germline values: CDR1 GTSNPN, CDR2 SVGIG (reference sequence).

The chain is built from TRBV27 and TRBJ2-7; a possible D gene is TRBD1 (6 bases). CDR1 and CDR2 (germline): MNHEY, SMNVEV (reference sequence). The ends were cut back, 7 bases at V and 6 bases at J, with 19 bases in the middle. The CDR3 has 14 residues. The CDR3 protein is CASNSGQFGREQYF. The CDR3 nucleotides are TGTGCCAGCAACAGCGGACAGTTCGGGCGCGAGCAGTACTTC.